The 24 T cell receptor beta chains in this list originate from one sample, sequenced in a study of blood T cell repertoires in COVID-19. The repertoire was sequenced with immunoSEQ multiplex PCR; TCRdb's copy has only in-frame clones and lacks some. The table lists about 19,000 clones, over 70% of them singletons, with about 3.2% in the top ten. The sequencing input was peripheral blood. The receptor source for this set is a human donor in a cohort sampled during active COVID-19.

The chain uses TRBV9 and TRBJ2-2; a weak D match, TRBD2 (6 bases). V lost 3 bases, J lost 0 bases, and 18 bases lay in between. Looked up from germline, CDR1 is SGDLS and CDR2 is YYNGEE. CDR3 length equals 18 residues. The CDR3 is CASSARRRGTSNTGELFF. The CDR3 nucleotides are TGTGCCAGCAGCGCCCGGAGACGGGGGACTTCGAACACCGGGGAGCTGTTTTTT.

This clone was seen only once. This rearrangement joins TRBV10-2 to TRBJ1-3, with 10 nucleotides matching TRBD1. CDR3 length: 19 residues. V trimming: 0 bases; J trimming: 0 bases; junction bases outside the gene matches: 8. Germline-derived CDR1 and CDR2 are WSHSY and SAAADI. CDR3: CASSESRTGGANSGNTIYF. In DNA form, the CDR3 reads TGCGCCAGCAGTGAGTCCAGGACAGGGGGAGCTAACTCTGGAAACACCATATATTTT.

This clone is a singleton in its sample. The chain employs TRBV2 and TRBJ2-5, with TRBD2 as a possible D gene (6 bases). The CDR3 runs to 14 residues. Trimming shortened V by 5 bases and J by 5 bases, and 15 bases separated the two germline ends. Germline assignment: CDR1 SNHLY and CDR2 FYNNEI. The CDR3 DNA follows: TGTGCCAGCAGTAAACTAGCTACTGGCGAGACCCAGTACTTC. Residues: CASSKLATGETQYF.

The chain combines TRBV5-1 with TRBJ2-7, with TRBD1 matching over 7 bases. The CDR3 contains 17 residues. The germline V gene has CDR1 SGHRS and CDR2 YFSETQ. The V gene end was trimmed by 1 base and the J gene end by 3 bases; junction bases not matched to a gene: 13. The CDR3 DNA follows: TGCGCCAGCAGCTTGTATTCTAACCGGGACAGCAACTACGAGCAGTACTTC. Translating gives CASSLYSNRDSNYEQYF.

The V call is TRBV18, the J call TRBJ2-2; perhaps TRBD2 as D (6 bases). Looked up from germline, CDR1 is KGHSH and CDR2 is LQKENI. V dropped 3 bases and J dropped 4 bases, with 15 bases sitting between them. The CDR3 extends over 16 amino acids. CDR3 region: CASSPSGSAGTGELFF. The CDR3 nucleotides are TGTGCCAGCTCACCGTCAGGATCAGCGGGCACCGGGGAGCTGTTTTTT.

V and J are TRBV18 and TRBJ2-5; 7 nucleotides match TRBD2. Losses at the gene ends were 2 bases for V and 5 bases for J; bases not matched to a gene: 5. This CDR3 has 14 amino acids. Germline CDR1 is KGHSH and CDR2 is LQKENI. CDR3 protein: CASSPGMGGETQYF. The CDR3 region has the DNA TGTGCCAGCTCACCAGGGATGGGAGGGGAGACCCAGTACTTC.

The V and J genes are TRBV4-1 and TRBJ2-1; 10 nucleotides agree with TRBD2. With 8 bases clipped from V and 1 base from J, the junction kept 11 bases outside the gene matches. The CDR3 consists of 17 residues. Per germline, CDR1 MGHRA and CDR2 YSYEKL. The CDR3 nucleotides read TGCGCCAGCTCGACTAGCGGGTCGGGGGGTTCCTACAATGAGCAGTTCTTC. As protein: CASSTSGSGGSYNEQFF.

This clone was observed once. V gene TRBV5-1 combines with J gene TRBJ2-7; 11 positions match TRBD2. Germline V lookup: CDR1 SGHRS, CDR2 YFSETQ. V gave up 3 bases and J gave up 0 bases; unmatched junction bases: 2. The CDR3 sequence is 15 residues long. CDR3 sequence (DNA): TGCGCCAGCAGCTCCGGGACTAGCGGCTCCTACGAGCAGTACTTC. Its protein product is CASSSGTSGSYEQYF.

The chain carries TRBV11-2 and TRBJ1-2, with 11 bases fitting TRBD1. The CDR3 loop spans 16 amino acids. With V trimmed by 3 bases and J by 4 bases, 7 bases remained unmatched. Germline V gene sequence: CDR1 SGHAT, CDR2 FQNNGV. The DNA of the CDR3 is TGTGCCAGCAGCTTGACGGACAGGGGGCCCAGCTATGGCTACACCTTC. Protein product: CASSLTDRGPSYGYTF.

The chain carries TRBV5-1 and TRBJ2-2, with 8 bases matching TRBD2. The CDR3 runs to 16 residues. From germline, CDR1 is SGHRS and CDR2 YFSETQ. V lost 4 bases and J lost 1; bases outside the gene matches: 6. The CDR3 region has the DNA TGCGCCAGCAGCCGGCGGGGGGCGGAGAACACCGGGGAGCTGTTTTTT. This gives the protein CASSRRGAENTGELFF.

The chain is built from TRBV7-6 and TRBJ1-6, with 10 bases fitting TRBD1. After removal of 1 base from V and 7 bases from J, the junction contained 7 bases not matched to a gene. CDR3 size: 17 residues. Per the germline V gene, CDR1 is SGHVS and CDR2 is FNYEAQ. The CDR3 DNA reads as TGTGCCAGCAGCTTAGGCGGGACAGGGGCTTGGAATTCACCCCTCCACTTT. Amino acids: CASSLGGTGAWNSPLHF. Supplemented by reference TRBV7-6 and TRBJ1-6, the full variable domain reads GAGVSQSPRYKVTKRGQDVALRCDPISGHVSLYWYRQALGQGPEFLTYFNYEAQQDKSGLPNDRFSAERPEGSISTLTIQRTEQRDSAMYRCASSLGGTGAWNSPLHFGNGTRLTVT.

The rearrangement joins TRBV5-8 to TRBJ2-6; tentatively, D is TRBD1 (5 bases). The CDR3 contains 19 residues. Looked up from germline, CDR1 is SGHTS and CDR2 is YDEGEE. V was cut by 4 bases and J by 0 bases, with 20 bases left in between. The CDR3 coding sequence is TGTGCCAGCAGCAAAAAGACAGATTACTTTGTCTCTGGGGCCAACGTCCTGACTTTC. Translated, it gives CASSKKTDYFVSGANVLTF.

This sequence joins TRBV4-1 and TRBJ2-4, with D possibly being TRBD2 (6 bases). This CDR3 comprises 14 residues. Germline CDR1 is MGHRA and CDR2 is YSYEKL. Trimming removed 10 bases from V and 4 bases from J, with 17 bases in between. The CDR3 DNA reads TGCGCCAACGCGGGGCAGGCCCTAAAAAACATTCAGTACTTC. Translating gives CANAGQALKNIQYF.

The chain joins TRBV19 to TRBJ1-1, with D perhaps TRBD1 (6 bases). There are 15 residues in the CDR3. Trimming removed 4 bases from V and 1 base from J, with 13 bases in between. CDR1 and CDR2 (germline): LNHDA, SQIVND (reference sequence). CDR3 DNA sequence: TGTGCCAGTAGTAAAAACAGGGAAAAGAACACTGAAGCTTTCTTT. Residues: CASSKNREKNTEAFF. Full variable domain (rest looked up from reference TRBV19 and TRBJ1-1): DGGITQSPKYLFRKEGQNVTLSCEQNLNHDAMYWYRQDPGQGLRLIYYSQIVNDFQKGDIAEGYSVSREKKESFPLTVTSAQKNPTAFYLCASSKNREKNTEAFFGQGTRLTVV.

The chain employs TRBV3-1 (or the pseudogene TRBV3-2) and TRBJ2-7; D is unclear. CDR1 and CDR2 from the germline V gene are LGHDT and YNNKEL (reference sequence). CDR3 length: 13 amino acids. V lost 3 bases, J lost 4 bases, and 10 bases lay in between. The CDR3 nucleotides are TGTGCCAGCAGCCACTATTCAGGATACGAGCAGTACTTC. Encoded protein: CASSHYSGYEQYF.

This rearrangement joins TRBV2 to TRBJ2-5; TRBD2 matches at 9 bases. The CDR3 sequence is 17 residues long. After removal of 8 bases from V and 4 bases from J, the junction contained 17 bases not matched to a gene. Per the germline V gene, CDR1 is SNHLY and CDR2 is FYNNEI. The CDR3 DNA reads as TGTGCCAGCGGGGAGAACCTGAAGCGGGAGGTCGGAGAGACCCAGTACTTC. Translation: CASGENLKREVGETQYF.

V is TRBV5-6 and J is TRBJ2-5; 7 bases are shared with TRBD2. The V segment lost 6 bases and the J segment 10 bases; nucleotides outside the gene matches: 27. Germline V gene lookup returns CDR1 SGHDT and CDR2 YYEEEE. There are 18 residues in the CDR3. CDR3 in DNA: TGTGCCAGCACCGATGGACCCGCTGGGCTTGGGCGGGAGAGGAACCAGTACTTC. Protein sequence: CASTDGPAGLGRERNQYF.

The chain has TRBV5-6 and TRBJ1-1; D call uncertain. The CDR3 spans 12 residues. The ends were cut back, 0 bases at V and 11 bases at J, with 11 bases in the middle. Germline CDR1 reads SGHDT; CDR2 reads YYEEEE. This chain's CDR3 is CASSLGETGAFF. In DNA, the CDR3 is TGTGCCAGCAGCTTGGGCGAAACGGGGGCTTTCTTT.

Concerning this clone: Germline is not matched at one junction end, which may reflect a read error. V is TRBV28 and J is TRBJ2-1, with TRBD1 matching 8 bases. Germline V gene data show CDR1 as MDHEN and CDR2 as SYDVKM. This CDR3 region has 16 residues. CDR3 DNA sequence: TGTGCCAGCAGTCCCGGGACAGGTTTTATCCGCAATAAGCAGTTCTTC. Translation gives CASSPGTGFIRNKQFF.

This clone showed up just a few times. The chain combines TRBV27 with TRBJ2-7; TRBD1 agrees at 7 bases. Per germline, CDR1 MNHEY and CDR2 SMNVEV (reference sequence). The CDR3 has 14 amino acids. The junction had 2 bases not matched to a gene; V was cut back by 3 bases and J by 0 bases. The CDR3: CASSFDRVSYEQYF. The CDR3 nucleotides read TGTGCCAGCAGTTTCGACAGGGTCTCCTACGAGCAGTACTTC.

The chain couples TRBV21-1 to TRBJ2-3; the table names TRBD1, a call not compared with the DNA. TRBV21-1 counts as a pseudogene. The CDR3 contains 15 residues. The CDR3 region is CASSIGQGQPDTQYF. CDR3 sequence (DNA): TGTGCCAGCAGCATAGGACAGGGGCAGCCAGATACGCAGTATTTT.

This chain joins TRBV19 and TRBJ2-1; D not resolved. Trimming removed 4 bases at V and 6 bases at J, with 13 bases between. Germline CDR1 LNHDA, CDR2 SQIVND (reference sequence). CDR3 length: 14 amino acids. This CDR3 is CASSTMRSSNEQFF. The CDR3 DNA is TGTGCCAGTAGTACTATGAGGTCGTCCAATGAGCAGTTCTTC.

The chain has TRBV6-4 and TRBJ2-3; D possibly corresponds to TRBD1 (6 bases). V lost 3 bases and J 0 bases, leaving 7 bases between the germline ends. The CDR3 is made up of 14 amino acids. The germline CDR1 and CDR2 sequences are MRHNA and SNTAGT. The chain's CDR3 is CASSEQGSTDTQYF. In nucleotides, the CDR3 is TGTGCCAGCAGTGAGCAGGGGAGCACAGATACGCAGTATTTT.

The J gene is TRBJ2-1, the V gene TRBV30; 10 bases align to TRBD2. The J segment lost 7 bases and the V segment lost 4 bases, leaving 4 bases of the junction unmatched. CDR1 and CDR2 (germline): GTSNPN, SVGIG (reference sequence). The CDR3 consists of 13 residues. The CDR3 DNA reads TGTGCCTGGAATTTGGGACTAGCGAATGAGCAGTTCTTC. Protein sequence: CAWNLGLANEQFF.